Shown below are 27 T cell receptor beta chains from a single sample sequenced in a study of blood T cell repertoires in COVID-19. Sequencing used immunoSEQ multiplex PCR; TCRdb keeps in-frame clones, though not all of them. The profile shows some 330,000 clones, more than 75% of them singletons. The sequencing sample was made of PBMCs or T cells enriched from blood (not recorded which). Every receptor here comes from a man aged 40-55 years in a cohort exposed to, infected with or recovered from COVID-19 (not recorded which).

The chain links TRBV18 to TRBJ2-2; D is uncertain. The CDR3 is made up of 13 amino acids. The V gene's germline CDR1 is KGHSH and CDR2 LQKENI. Trimming removed 8 bases at V and 6 bases at J, with 13 bases between. The CDR3 region is CASEETRPGELFF. The CDR3 nucleotides read TGTGCCAGCGAGGAAACGCGTCCCGGGGAGCTGTTTTTT.

The genes are TRBV11-2 and TRBJ2-7, with a possible D match to TRBD2 (6 bases). Per the germline V gene, CDR1 is SGHAT and CDR2 is FQNNGV. This CDR3 is built from 15 residues. The ends were cut back, 3 bases at V and 2 bases at J, with 14 bases in the middle. The CDR3 DNA is TGTGCCAGCAGCTTCCCGGGAGTGAAGACCTACGAGCAGTACTTC. Its protein product is CASSFPGVKTYEQYF.

This chain links TRBV11-2 with TRBJ2-1, with TRBD2 matching 9 bases. V shed 5 bases and J 8 bases; nucleotides not matched to a gene: 7. The germline V gene encodes CDR1 SGHAT and CDR2 FQNNGV. The CDR3 is 14 amino acids. The CDR3 protein is CASSTSGPKDEQFF. CDR3 in DNA: TGTGCCAGCAGCACTAGCGGGCCTAAGGATGAGCAGTTCTTC.

The gene calls are TRBV6-1 and TRBJ2-5; a possible D gene is TRBD1 (6 bases). The CDR3 runs to 14 residues. Germline lookup yields CDR1 MNHNS and CDR2 SASEGT. Trimming pared 1 base from V and 5 bases from J, leaving 11 bases between. The DNA of the CDR3 is TGTGCCAGCAGTGAAGGAGGGGGTTGGGAGACCCAGTACTTC. Translation: CASSEGGGWETQYF.

J is TRBJ2-2 and V is TRBV10-2, with D possibly being TRBD2 (6 bases). Trimming removed 10 bases at V and 2 bases at J, with 14 bases between. This CDR3 is built from 14 residues. The germline CDR1 and CDR2 sequences are WSHSY and SAAADI. The CDR3 nucleotides are TGCGCCACCCGCGGTAGCGGTAACACCGGGGAGCTGTTTTTT. Translation gives CATRGSGNTGELFF.

This clone was counted between two and nine times. V is TRBV7-2 and J is TRBJ2-7; D unresolved. Trimming removed 3 bases at V and 0 bases at J, with 9 bases between. The V gene's germline CDR1 is SGHTA and CDR2 FQGNSA. The CDR3 runs to 14 residues. The CDR3 DNA reads as TGTGCCAGCAGCTTGGCAGGAACCTCCTACGAGCAGTACTTC. It specifies CASSLAGTSYEQYF.

This clone showed up just once. This chain uses TRBV2 with TRBJ2-3; D not resolved. Germline assignment: CDR1 SNHLY and CDR2 FYNNEI. The CDR3 sequence is 13 residues long. Trimming removed 7 bases at V and 3 bases at J, with 11 bases between. The CDR3 coding sequence is TGTGCCAGCAAAGAGCGATCGACAGATACGCAGTATTTT. Its translation is CASKERSTDTQYF. The entire variable domain, with the rest obtained from reference TRBV2 and TRBJ2-3, is as follows: EPEVTQTPSHQVTQMGQEVILRCVPISNHLYFYWYRQILGQKVEFLVSFYNNEISEKSEIFDDQFSVERPDGSNFTLKIRSTKLEDSAMYFCASKERSTDTQYFGPGTRLTVL.

V is TRBV7-2 and J is TRBJ1-5; perhaps TRBD1 as D (6 bases). CDR1 and CDR2 from the germline V gene are SGHTA and FQGNSA. CDR3 length: 16 amino acids. V dropped 1 base and J dropped 1 base, with 11 bases sitting between them. CDR3 nucleotides: TGTGCCAGCAGCTTAGAAGGGGGTTGGAGCAATCAGCCCCAGCATTTT. Protein: CASSLEGGWSNQPQHF.

The chain carries TRBV3-1 (or the pseudogene TRBV3-2) and TRBJ2-2; 9 nucleotides line up with TRBD2. The germline V gene has CDR1 LGHDT and CDR2 YNNKEL (reference sequence). CDR3 length equals 15 residues. Trimming removed 1 base from V and 7 bases from J; junction bases left unmatched: 4. The CDR3 spells CASSQVAGVVGELFF. CDR3 in DNA: TGTGCCAGCAGCCAAGTAGCGGGGGTTGTCGGGGAGCTGTTTTTT.

The chain couples TRBV25-1 to TRBJ2-1; a weak D match, TRBD1 (5 bases). Germline values: CDR1 MGHDK, CDR2 SYGVNS. V lost 3 bases to trimming and J lost 0 bases, with 9 bases between them. The CDR3 covers 15 residues. The CDR3 DNA reads as TGTGCCAGCAGTGATGGGGCAAGCTCCTACAATGAGCAGTTCTTC. As protein: CASSDGASSYNEQFF.

The gene calls are TRBV18 and TRBJ1-6; the match to TRBD1 covers 7 bases. V shed 6 bases, J shed 5 bases, and the junction held 7 bases outside the gene matches. This CDR3 has 15 amino acids. Per germline, CDR1 KGHSH and CDR2 LQKENI. The CDR3 region is CASSPGQLDNSPLHF. CDR3 DNA sequence: TGTGCCAGCTCCCCGGGACAGCTAGATAATTCACCCCTCCACTTT.

The V and J genes are TRBV30 and TRBJ1-2; no clear D gene. This CDR3 is 12 amino acids long. Looked up from germline, CDR1 is GTSNPN and CDR2 is SVGIG (reference sequence). Trimming took off 0 bases at V and 3 bases at J, with 5 bases between the two ends. DNA of the CDR3: TGTGCCTGGAGTGTTAGTGACTATGGCTACACCTTC. Its translation: CAWSVSDYGYTF. Full variable domain (missing parts from reference TRBV30 and TRBJ1-2): SQTIHQWPATLVQPVGSPLSLECTVEGTSNPNLYWYRQAAGRGLQLLFYSVGIGQISSEVPQNLSASRPQDRQFILSSKKLLLSDSGFYLCAWSVSDYGYTFGSGTRLTVV.

V and J are TRBV30 and TRBJ1-2; D not certain. The length of the CDR3 is 12 residues. The V end lost 0 bases, the J end lost 12 bases, and 14 bases lay between the germline ends. Germline CDR1 reads GTSNPN; CDR2 reads SVGIG (reference sequence). The CDR3 protein is CAWSVERIHNTF. The CDR3 DNA reads TGTGCCTGGAGTGTTGAGAGGATTCACAACACCTTC.

This chain connects TRBV9 to TRBJ2-7; a weak D match, TRBD2 (6 bases). V lost 3 bases and J 1 base, leaving 14 bases between the germline ends. Looked up from germline, CDR1 is SGDLS and CDR2 is YYNGEE. CDR3 size: 15 residues. In nucleotides, the CDR3 is TGTGCCAGCAGCGCCGGTTGGGACTCGTCCTACGAGCAGTACTTC. Protein product: CASSAGWDSSYEQYF.

The V and J genes are TRBV19 and TRBJ1-1; TRBD1 matches at 7 bases. The CDR3 loop spans 15 amino acids. Germline V gives CDR1 LNHDA, CDR2 SQIVND (reference sequence). The trim removed 5 bases at V and 1 base at J, leaving 7 bases unmatched. In nucleotides, the CDR3 is TGTGCCAGTAGTCCGAAGACAGGGAAGAACACTGAAGCTTTCTTT. It is translated as CASSPKTGKNTEAFF.

The gene calls are TRBV7-9 and TRBJ2-7; tentative D call: TRBD2 (5 bases). Germline loops: CDR1 SEHNR, CDR2 FQNEAQ (reference sequence). There are 14 residues in the CDR3. Trimming took off 0 bases at V and 3 bases at J, with 9 bases between the two ends. The CDR3 DNA is TGTGCCAGCAGCTTAGCGCCCCGGGACTACGAGCAGTACTTC. This encodes CASSLAPRDYEQYF.

This chain uses TRBV19 with TRBJ2-1; TRBD2 might be the D (5 bases). Looked up from germline, CDR1 is LNHDA and CDR2 is SQIVND (reference sequence). V shed 4 bases and J shed 6 bases, with 22 bases lying between them. The CDR3 sequence is 17 residues long. CDR3 DNA: TGTGCCAGTAGTACTAGCAGCACTCGTACCGGACCCAATGAGCAGTTCTTC. Amino acids: CASSTSSTRTGPNEQFF.

The chain recombines TRBV18 with TRBJ2-1; 13 positions match TRBD2. The V and J ends lost 5 bases and 7 bases, in that order; junction bases with no gene match: 8. Per the germline V gene, CDR1 is KGHSH and CDR2 is LQKENI. CDR3 length: 16 residues. The CDR3 DNA reads TGTGCCAGCTCAACAAAGACTAGCGGGAGGCTGAATGAGCAGTTCTTC. Its protein is CASSTKTSGRLNEQFF.

The chain joins TRBV28 to TRBJ1-4; the match to TRBD1 covers 8 bases. J gave up 6 bases and V 2 bases, and 8 bases lay outside the gene matches. The CDR3 contains 16 residues. The V gene's germline CDR1 is MDHEN and CDR2 SYDVKM. DNA of the CDR3: TGTGCCAGCAGTTTACAGGGGGCCAGGAGACATGAAAAACTGTTTTTT. The encoded protein is CASSLQGARRHEKLFF.

This clone appeared a few times. The chain links TRBV7-9 to TRBJ1-2; maybe TRBD1 (5 bases). CDR3 size: 12 residues. Between the trimmed V and J ends, which lost 5 bases and 4 bases, there was a span of 8 bases. The V gene's germline CDR1 is SEHNR and CDR2 FQNEAQ (reference sequence). DNA of the CDR3: TGTGCCAGCAGCCCCCAGGGCTATGGCTACACCTTC. It yields the protein CASSPQGYGYTF. The full variable domain, rest sourced from reference TRBV7-9 and TRBJ1-2, is DTGVSQNPRHKITKRGQNVTFRCDPISEHNRLYWYRQTLGQGPEFLTYFQNEAQLEKSRLLSDRFSAERPKGSFSTLEIQRTEQGDSAMYLCASSPQGYGYTFGSGTRLTVV.

The V gene is TRBV5-6, the J gene TRBJ1-1; D possibly corresponds to TRBD1 (5 bases). Trimming took off 5 bases at V and 1 base at J, with 15 bases between the two ends. The CDR3 runs to 15 residues. The germline V gene has CDR1 SGHDT and CDR2 YYEEEE. This CDR3 is CASRRRLQENTEAFF. CDR3 nucleotide sequence: TGTGCCAGCAGGCGCCGATTACAGGAGAACACTGAAGCTTTCTTT.

The chain couples TRBV19 to TRBJ1-5, with TRBD1 matching over 9 bases. V trimming: 6 bases; J trimming: 6 bases; junction bases outside the gene matches: 9. The CDR3 loop spans 15 amino acids. Germline CDR1 reads LNHDA; CDR2 reads SQIVND (reference sequence). Here the CDR3 DNA reads TGTGCCAGTAGACCGGGACAGGGAGAGATTCAGCCCCAGCATTTT. Protein product: CASRPGQGEIQPQHF.

The rearrangement uses TRBV24-1 and TRBJ1-1; D remains ambiguous. The germline CDR1 and CDR2 sequences are KGHDR and SFDVKD. The ends were cut back, 9 bases at V and 2 bases at J, with 12 bases in the middle. There are 13 residues in the CDR3. CDR3 DNA: TGTGCCACCGCGTTGGGAGACAACACTGAAGCTTTCTTT. Amino acid sequence: CATALGDNTEAFF.

The chain joins TRBV6-1 to TRBJ1-2; 7 bases are a match to TRBD1. The CDR3 has 15 residues. Germline loops: CDR1 MNHNS, CDR2 SASEGT. Trimming took 3 bases from V and 2 from J; bases not matched to a gene: 6. CDR3 sequence: CASSDRRDSNYGYTF. The DNA of the CDR3 is TGTGCCAGCAGTGATCGACGGGACAGCAACTATGGCTACACCTTC.

This clone was observed a few times. V and J are TRBV29-1 and TRBJ2-1; TRBD1 matches at 11 bases. Germline loops: CDR1 SQVTM, CDR2 ANQGSEA. The CDR3 spans 15 residues. The ends lost 8 bases at V and 5 bases at J; junction bases unmatched: 11. As DNA, the CDR3 is TGCAGCTCCACCCCCGGGACAGGGGGGAACAATGAGCAGTTCTTC. Its protein is CSSTPGTGGNNEQFF.

The chain carries TRBV2 and TRBJ1-6; 7 bases agree with TRBD1. V shed 7 bases and J 8 bases; nucleotides not matched to a gene: 5. The CDR3 loop spans 13 amino acids. Germline values: CDR1 SNHLY, CDR2 FYNNEI. The CDR3 nucleotides are TGTGCCAGCACCGGGACAGTATATTCACCCCTCCACTTT. This encodes CASTGTVYSPLHF.

The V call is TRBV20-1, the J call TRBJ2-7, with 9 bases lining up with TRBD2. The germline CDR1 and CDR2 sequences are DFQATT and SNEGSKA (reference sequence). The CDR3 length is 15 residues. The ends lost 3 bases at V and 5 bases at J; junction bases unmatched: 11. The CDR3 DNA sequence: TGCAGTGCTAGTAAATCTAGCGGGATCGACCACGAGCAGTACTTC. It encodes CSASKSSGIDHEQYF.